The 20 T cell receptor beta chains listed next were all sequenced from one sample in a study of CD8 T cells in Susac syndrome. When the RNA was reverse transcribed, random hexamers were used with an input of roughly 0.5 to 1 ug. TCRdb re-derived calls from the immunoSEQ multiplex PCR reads in MiXCR, one entry per CDR3 protein. The sample has a few hundred thousand distinct CDR3 sequences, over 75% seen once. Sequencing was performed on CD8+ T cells from PBMCs. The source is a human donor with multiple sclerosis.

This rearrangement joins TRBV7-9 to TRBJ2-7; D is ambiguous. V was trimmed by 1 base and J by 5 bases, leaving 6 bases between them. From germline, CDR1 is SEHNR and CDR2 FQNEAQ (reference sequence). The CDR3 extends over 12 amino acids. The CDR3 DNA reads TGTGCCAGCAGCTTAGGGAGAAACGAGCAGTACTTC. Translated: CASSLGRNEQYF.

The rearrangement uses TRBV5-1 and TRBJ2-2, with TRBD2 matching 10 bases. Germline V gene sequence: CDR1 SGHRS, CDR2 YFSETQ. The CDR3 has 17 residues. With V trimmed by 3 bases and J by 2 bases, 7 bases remained unmatched. Written as DNA, the CDR3 is TGCGCCAGCAGCTGGGCCTCTAGCGGGAGTAACACCGGGGAGCTGTTTTTT. It translates to CASSWASSGSNTGELFF.

This clonotype was picked up one time. CDR3 DNA: TGTGCCAGCAGTGGCTCCGGACGTACTAGCAAAACCTACGAGCAGTACTTC. As protein: CASSGSGRTSKTYEQYF. The chain links TRBV25-1 to TRBJ2-7; weak D call: TRBD2 (6 bases). Trimming shortened V by 4 bases and J by 2 bases, and 21 bases separated the two germline ends. Germline CDR1 reads MGHDK; CDR2 reads SYGVNS. The CDR3 runs 17 residues.

J is TRBJ2-5 and V is TRBV7-8; 7 positions match TRBD1. This CDR3 spans 14 amino acids. Trimming cost V 3 bases and J 5 bases; bases outside gene matches: 6. Germline V gives CDR1 SGHVS, CDR2 FQNEAQ. CDR3 loop: CASSFSQTGETQYF. The CDR3 nucleotides are TGTGCCAGCAGCTTTAGTCAGACAGGGGAGACCCAGTACTTC. The complete variable domain, with remaining parts taken from reference TRBV7-8 and TRBJ2-5, reads GAGVSQSPRYKVAKRGQDVALRCDPISGHVSLFWYQQALGQGPEFLTYFQNEAQLDKSGLPSDRFFAERPEGSVSTLKIQRTQQEDSAVYLCASSFSQTGETQYFGPGTRLLVL.

The rearrangement joins TRBV11-3 to TRBJ2-7; 10 positions match TRBD1. The CDR3 is 16 amino acids. V shed 1 base, J shed 5 bases, and the junction held 8 bases outside the gene matches. Germline V gene sequence: CDR1 SGHNT, CDR2 YENEEA. DNA of the CDR3: TGTGCCAGCAGCTTAGCCTCGGGACAGGGGATTGACGAGCAGTACTTC. Protein product: CASSLASGQGIDEQYF.

CDR3 nucleotide sequence: TGTGCCTGGAAAGAGCCCTACAATGAGCAGTTCTTC. Translating it yields CAWKEPYNEQFF. This rearrangement joins TRBV30 to TRBJ2-1; unclear D gene. Germline CDR1 is GTSNPN and CDR2 is SVGIG (reference sequence). With 4 bases removed from V and 2 bases from J, the gap between germline ends came to 6 bases. This CDR3 has 12 amino acids.

The V gene is TRBV20-1, the J gene TRBJ2-7; 10 bases match TRBD1. CDR1 is DFQATT, CDR2 SNEGSKA, per germline (reference sequence). This CDR3 is 13 amino acids long. V was pared by 2 bases and J by 7 bases, with 5 bases of the junction left unmatched. CDR3 in amino acids: CSARFAGQGEQYF. The CDR3, as DNA: TGCAGTGCTAGATTTGCGGGACAGGGGGAGCAGTACTTC.

This rearrangement joins TRBV5-1 to TRBJ2-1; D not certain. Germline assignment: CDR1 SGHRS and CDR2 YFSETQ. V was pared by 0 bases and J by 0 bases, with 7 bases between. The CDR3 is 15 residues long. The CDR3 DNA sequence: TGCGCCAGCAGCTTGGAGTGGAGCTCCTACAATGAGCAGTTCTTC. Amino acid sequence: CASSLEWSSYNEQFF.

The V call is TRBV29-1, the J call TRBJ2-5, with 10 nucleotides matching TRBD2. With 0 bases clipped from V and 1 base from J, the junction kept 8 bases outside the gene matches. This CDR3 spans 17 amino acids. Germline lookup yields CDR1 SQVTM and CDR2 ANQGSEA. For the CDR3, the DNA is TGCAGCGTTGAAGATGGGGGGCTAGCGGGAGTCCAAGAGACCCAGTACTTC. Protein product: CSVEDGGLAGVQETQYF. The complete variable domain, with remaining parts taken from reference TRBV29-1 and TRBJ2-5, reads SAVISQKPSRDICQRGTSLTIQCQVDSQVTMMFWYRQQPGQSLTLIATANQGSEATYESGFVIDKFPISRPNLTFSTLTVSNMSPEDSSIYLCSVEDGGLAGVQETQYFGPGTRLLVL.

J is TRBJ1-1 and V is TRBV29-1, with 8 bases matching TRBD1. CDR3 length: 14 amino acids. Per germline, CDR1 SQVTM and CDR2 ANQGSEA. Trimming cost V 4 bases and J 1 base; bases outside gene matches: 5. The CDR3 DNA follows: TGCAGCGTTGCAGGGGGCCTGAGGAACACTGAAGCTTTCTTT. Translated: CSVAGGLRNTEAFF.

J is TRBJ2-1 and V is TRBV7-9, with D perhaps matching TRBD2 (7 bases). The CDR3 length is 19 residues. Germline V gene lookup returns CDR1 SEHNR and CDR2 FQNEAQ (reference sequence). V dropped 5 bases and J dropped 0 bases, with 23 bases sitting between them. The CDR3 DNA follows: TGTGCCAGCAGCACTAGTAGGGGGTCTGGCGGGAGCTCCTACAATGAGCAGTTCTTC. The encoded protein is CASSTSRGSGGSSYNEQFF.

The rearrangement uses TRBV12-3 or TRBV12-4 and TRBJ2-4; no clear D. This CDR3 is 15 amino acids long. Deletions cut 5 bases from V and 0 bases from J, with 11 bases between. CDR3 nucleotide sequence: TGTGCCAGCAGTCCCTTCTCCTTAGCCAAAAACATTCAGTACTTC. Translated, it gives CASSPFSLAKNIQYF.

The rearrangement joins TRBV2 to TRBJ2-7; tentatively, D is TRBD1 (5 bases). The V gene's germline CDR1 is SNHLY and CDR2 FYNNEI. The CDR3 is made up of 14 amino acids. Trimming stripped 3 bases from V and 2 bases from J, with 11 bases between. The CDR3 DNA follows: TGTGCCAGCAGTGATAGGACAAGAACCTACGAGCAGTACTTC. As protein: CASSDRTRTYEQYF.

This chain connects TRBV7-9 to TRBJ2-4; 7 nucleotides align to TRBD2. The CDR3 spans 16 residues. With V trimmed by 1 base and J by 3 bases, 6 bases remained unmatched. CDR1 SEHNR and CDR2 FQNEAQ come from the germline V gene (reference sequence). CDR3 amino acids: CASSLGRGGVKNIQYF. The CDR3, as DNA: TGTGCCAGCAGCTTAGGACGGGGAGGGGTCAAAAACATTCAGTACTTC. Full variable domain (missing parts from reference TRBV7-9 and TRBJ2-4): DTGVSQNPRHKITKRGQNVTFRCDPISEHNRLYWYRQTLGQGPEFLTYFQNEAQLEKSRLLSDRFSAERPKGSFSTLEIQRTEQGDSAMYLCASSLGRGGVKNIQYFGAGTRLSVL.

The V and J genes are TRBV9 and TRBJ2-7; D is perhaps TRBD1 or TRBD2 (5 bases each). With 0 bases removed from V and 3 bases from J, the gap between germline ends came to 10 bases. The CDR3 runs 14 residues. Germline lookup yields CDR1 SGDLS and CDR2 YYNGEE. The CDR3 sequence: CASSVGDHNYEQYF. For the CDR3, the DNA is TGTGCCAGCAGCGTAGGGGACCACAACTACGAGCAGTACTTC.

The genes are TRBV6-5 and TRBJ2-1, with no clear D. The ends were cut back, 3 bases at V and 6 bases at J, with 12 bases in the middle. This CDR3 region has 14 residues. Per germline, CDR1 MNHEY and CDR2 SVGAGI. The CDR3 is CASSYTGIINEQFF. CDR3 nucleotides: TGTGCCAGCAGTTATACTGGAATAATCAATGAGCAGTTCTTC.

The genes are TRBV15 and TRBJ1-1; D remains ambiguous. Germline CDR1 and CDR2: LNHNV and YYDKDF (reference sequence). The V gene lost 0 bases and the J gene lost 1 base, with 12 bases spanning the gap. The CDR3 consists of 16 residues. CDR3: CATSRDLGSSNTEAFF. CDR3 DNA: TGTGCCACCAGCAGAGATCTTGGTTCGTCGAACACTGAAGCTTTCTTT.

The J gene is TRBJ2-7, the V gene TRBV5-6; D remains ambiguous. Germline V lookup: CDR1 SGHDT, CDR2 YYEEEE. Trimming stripped 4 bases from V and 5 bases from J, with 13 bases between. The CDR3 totals 13 residues. The CDR3 here is CASSPKLSDEQYF. In nucleotides, the CDR3 is TGTGCCAGCAGCCCCAAACTAAGCGACGAGCAGTACTTC.

The chain joins TRBV4-1 to TRBJ2-2; D is possibly TRBD2 (6 bases). The germline V and J ends were trimmed by 0 bases and 9 bases, with 20 bases remaining between them. This CDR3 region has 17 residues. CDR1 MGHRA and CDR2 YSYEKL come from the germline V gene. This chain's CDR3 is CASSQELDTSLSRELFF. DNA of the CDR3: TGCGCCAGCAGCCAAGAGTTGGATACTAGCTTGTCTAGGGAGCTGTTTTTT.

The rearrangement uses TRBV10-3 and TRBJ2-1; 14 bases are shared with TRBD2. Germline assignment: CDR1 ENHRY and CDR2 SYGVKD. The CDR3 covers 20 residues. The ends lost 5 bases at V and 2 bases at J; junction bases unmatched: 14. DNA of the CDR3: TGTGCCATCAGTAGTACACCCGGGACTAGCGGGAGTGGCCCCTACAATGAGCAGTTCTTC. Translation gives CAISSTPGTSGSGPYNEQFF.